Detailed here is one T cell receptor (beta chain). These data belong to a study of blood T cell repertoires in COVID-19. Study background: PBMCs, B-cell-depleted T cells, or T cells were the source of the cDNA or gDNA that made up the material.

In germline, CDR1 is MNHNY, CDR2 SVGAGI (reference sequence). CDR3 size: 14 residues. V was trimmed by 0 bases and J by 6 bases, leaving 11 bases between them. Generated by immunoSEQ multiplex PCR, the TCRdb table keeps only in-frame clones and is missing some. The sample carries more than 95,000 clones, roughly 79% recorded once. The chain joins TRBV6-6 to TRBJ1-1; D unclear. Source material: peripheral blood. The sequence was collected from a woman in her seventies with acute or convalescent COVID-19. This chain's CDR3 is CASSYSTQGPEAFF. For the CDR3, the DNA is TGTGCCAGCAGTTACTCGACTCAAGGCCCTGAAGCTTTCTTT.